This T cell receptor (beta chain) came from a study of shared clonotypes between healthy human individuals. Whole-study results and caveats: Sampling covered blood only; tissue repertoires likely differ.

A word on this clone: Its antigen is undetermined.

It was across several immunoSEQ plates that each subset's genomic DNA was evenly split. Some clones are missing from TCRdb's copy, which holds only in-frame ones; the method was immunoSEQ multiplex PCR. This sample has around 560,000 clones, with around 95% found just once. It was CD45RO-negative cells, positively selected for CCR7, that made up naive CD8 cells, with terminally differentiated effector memory CD45RA+ cells excluded. The germline V gene has CDR1 MNHNS and CDR2 SASEGT. This CDR3 comprises 14 residues. Trimming pared 11 bases from V and 0 bases from J, leaving 17 bases between. The specimen was naive CD8+ T cells sorted from blood. This sequence was found in a woman aged 25 to 39 in good health. The rearrangement uses TRBV6-1 and TRBJ2-7; D gene unclear. CDR3 DNA: TGTGCCTCCCACGACCTGACGTCCTCCTACGAGCAGTACTTC. This codes for CASHDLTSSYEQYF.